What follows are 4 T cell receptor beta chains derived from one specimen sequenced in a study of OX40 agonist ivuxolimab in advanced cancers. The data were produced by immunoSEQ multiplex PCR, yet TCRdb's version contains in-frame clones alone and is incomplete. This sample has fewer than 25,000 clones, with roughly four fifths found just once. This specimen consisted of CD4+ or CD8+ T cells sorted from blood, obtained in a trial of the OX40 agonist ivuxolimab. All receptors come from an adult with an advanced solid tumor such as melanoma, head and neck, liver or kidney cancer.

This clone appeared once. CDR3 loop: CASSPSDNFLNTEAFF. DNA for the CDR3: TGTGCCAGCAGCCCATCGGACAACTTTCTGAACACTGAAGCTTTCTTT. This chain uses TRBV4-2 with TRBJ1-1, with D tentatively TRBD1 (5 bases). This CDR3 is built from 16 residues. CDR1 is LGHNA and CDR2 is YNFKEQ in the germline V gene. V was cut by 4 bases and J by 0 bases, with 15 bases left in between.

V and J are TRBV19 and TRBJ1-1; D not certain. Trimming shortened V by 2 bases and J by 1 base, and 5 bases separated the two germline ends. CDR1 is LNHDA, CDR2 SQIVND, per germline (reference sequence). This CDR3 comprises 13 residues. The CDR3 is CASSIYGNTEAFF. CDR3 in DNA: TGTGCCAGTAGTATATATGGGAACACTGAAGCTTTCTTT.

This clone was observed a single time. The chain carries TRBV9 and TRBJ2-3, with D perhaps TRBD2 (5 bases). Deletions cut 0 bases from V and 6 bases from J, with 14 bases between. This CDR3 contains 15 residues. Germline-derived CDR1 and CDR2 are SGDLS and YYNGEE. The CDR3 sequence: CASSVDKRPSDTQYF. The CDR3 DNA reads TGTGCCAGCAGCGTAGACAAGCGGCCATCGGATACGCAGTATTTT.

This chain joins TRBV4-2 and TRBJ2-5; 8 bases line up with TRBD2. This CDR3 comprises 14 residues. Germline CDR1 reads LGHNA; CDR2 reads YNFKEQ. J was trimmed by 5 bases and V by 2 bases; bases with no gene match: 4. The CDR3: CASSQSGGRETQYF. The CDR3 DNA sequence: TGTGCCAGCAGCCAATCGGGGGGGCGGGAGACCCAGTACTTC.